These 28 T cell receptor beta chains were sequenced from one sample in a study of CD8+ T cells in alopecia areata. Sequencing relied on a cDNA template that was reverse transcribed from extracted RNA. Sequencing was performed with immunoSEQ multiplex PCR; in TCRdb, only in-frame clones are kept and a portion is missing. This sample yields over 250,000 clones, of which 60% are seen a single time; about 0.93% belongs to the top ten. The sample's treatment: oral pan-JAK inhibitor, 5-10 mg twice daily. The sequenced sample was CD4+ T cells sorted from blood, obtained at week 52, from a patient treated with tofacitinib. The receptors stem from a human donor with alopecia areata.

The rearrangement joins TRBV5-4 to TRBJ2-2; unclear D gene. V dropped 0 bases and J dropped 6 bases, with 3 bases sitting between them. CDR1 SGHNT and CDR2 YYREEE come from the germline V gene (reference sequence). CDR3 size: 12 residues. The CDR3 here is CASSLGAGELFF. CDR3 bases: TGTGCCAGCAGCTTGGGTGCCGGGGAGCTGTTTTTT.

This clone was observed a single time. J is TRBJ2-1 and V is TRBV19; no definite D call. The V end was cut by 11 bases, the J end by 3 bases, with 23 bases between. Germline V gene data show CDR1 as LNHDA and CDR2 as SQIVND (reference sequence). The CDR3 sequence is 16 residues long. This CDR3 is CAPYSDLRYNYNEQFF. The CDR3 DNA follows: TGTGCCCCCTATTCCGACCTCAGGTATAACTACAATGAGCAGTTCTTC.

In this sample, this clone turned up a few times. The genes are TRBV4-1 and TRBJ1-1, with TRBD1 matching over 7 bases. Germline lookup yields CDR1 MGHRA and CDR2 YSYEKL. The CDR3 extends over 15 amino acids. Losses at the gene ends were 3 bases for V and 4 bases for J; bases not matched to a gene: 8. The DNA for the CDR3 is TGCGCCAGCAGCCACCTGCAGGGGGGTAGCACTGAAGCTTTCTTT. Translated, it gives CASSHLQGGSTEAFF.

The V call is TRBV30, the J call TRBJ2-5; D ambiguous. CDR3 length: 10 residues. The V end was cut by 5 bases, the J end by 3 bases, with 4 bases between. Germline CDR1 is GTSNPN and CDR2 is SVGIG (reference sequence). The CDR3 is CAWGEETQYF. The CDR3 region has the DNA TGTGCCTGGGGGGAAGAGACCCAGTACTTC.

This sequence joins TRBV28 and TRBJ2-7, with 13 bases aligning to TRBD2. Trimming at V came to 8 bases and at J to 5 bases, leaving 12 bases not matched to a gene. Germline V lookup: CDR1 MDHEN, CDR2 SYDVKM. The CDR3 spans 16 residues. The CDR3 nucleotides read TGTGCCAGCCTGGGCACTAGCGGGGGGGCCGGCCACGAGCAGTACTTC. Its protein is CASLGTSGGAGHEQYF.

This clone has more than one count but fewer than ten. The chain uses TRBV2 and TRBJ1-5, with D perhaps matching TRBD1 (5 bases). V was cut by 2 bases and J by 7 bases, with 15 bases left in between. CDR3 length: 15 amino acids. Looked up from germline, CDR1 is SNHLY and CDR2 is FYNNEI. CDR3 DNA sequence: TGTGCCAGCAGTGAAATGGCAGGGAGGGAACAGCCCCAGCATTTT. It specifies CASSEMAGREQPQHF.

The rearrangement joins TRBV29-1 to TRBJ2-5; a possible D gene is TRBD1 (6 bases). Trimming left V 7 bases short and J 4 bases short, with 16 bases between. CDR1 is SQVTM and CDR2 is ANQGSEA in the germline V gene. CDR3 length: 13 amino acids. The CDR3 loop is CSASGETRETQYF. The CDR3 DNA reads TGCAGCGCGTCAGGGGAAACCCGAGAGACCCAGTACTTC.

This clone was seen only a few times. V is TRBV5-6 and J is TRBJ2-5; no firm D call. The CDR3 sequence is 11 residues long. V lost 4 bases and J 5 bases, leaving 6 bases between the germline ends. Per germline, CDR1 SGHDT and CDR2 YYEEEE. The DNA for the CDR3 is TGTGCCAGCAGCATAGGGGAGACCCAGTACTTC. It specifies CASSIGETQYF.

The CDR3 protein is CASNYTTGSNYGYTF. DNA for the CDR3: TGCGCCAGCAATTATACGACAGGATCTAACTATGGCTACACCTTC. This chain joins TRBV23-1 and TRBJ1-2; TRBD1 might be the D (6 bases). Being an ORF, TRBV23-1 has a function that is uncertain. Trimming took off 7 bases at V and 0 bases at J, with 15 bases between the two ends. The CDR3 has 15 amino acids.

This clone was observed a handful of times. This rearrangement joins TRBV29-1 to TRBJ2-3; D is unresolved. This CDR3 region has 12 residues. Germline assignment: CDR1 SQVTM and CDR2 ANQGSEA. Trimming removed 4 bases from V and 4 bases from J, with 9 bases in between. The CDR3 sequence is CSVAVGSDTQYF. The CDR3 coding sequence is TGCAGCGTTGCTGTGGGCTCAGATACGCAGTATTTT.

The chain uses TRBV5-1 and TRBJ1-2; the D is unclear. Germline V gene sequence: CDR1 SGHRS, CDR2 YFSETQ. The CDR3 has 14 residues. V lost 1 base to trimming and J lost 6 bases, with 13 bases between them. CDR3 nucleotides: TGCGCCAGCAGCTTGTCACACGCCAGAGATGGCTACACCTTC. It is translated as CASSLSHARDGYTF.

V is TRBV5-1 and J is TRBJ1-2; unclear D gene. The CDR3 is made up of 15 amino acids. Germline CDR1 reads SGHRS; CDR2 reads YFSETQ. V lost 0 bases and J lost 2, with 11 bases in between. CDR3 amino acids: CASSLAVSINYGYTF. Written as DNA, the CDR3 is TGCGCCAGCAGCTTGGCCGTGAGCATAAACTATGGCTACACCTTC. Full variable domain (outside the CDR3, taken from reference TRBV5-1 and TRBJ1-2): KAGVTQTPRYLIKTRGQQVTLSCSPISGHRSVSWYQQTPGQGLQFLFEYFSETQRNKGNFPGRFSGRQFSNSRSEMNVSTLELGDSALYLCASSLAVSINYGYTFGSGTRLTVV.

This clone was detected once. The genes are TRBV9 and TRBJ2-5; D gene unclear. Deletions cut 6 bases from V and 1 base from J, with 13 bases between. CDR1 is SGDLS and CDR2 is YYNGEE in the germline V gene. There are 14 residues in the CDR3. The CDR3 DNA sequence: TGTGCCAGCACCCGAGATGACGGCCAAGAGACCCAGTACTTC. Its translation: CASTRDDGQETQYF.

This chain uses TRBV11-2 with TRBJ1-3, with TRBD1 matching over 8 bases. The V segment lost 2 bases and the J segment 2 bases; nucleotides outside the gene matches: 8. CDR1 SGHAT and CDR2 FQNNGV come from the germline V gene. The CDR3 is 17 amino acids. The CDR3 coding sequence is TGTGCCAGCAGCTTAAGACCGGGACAGGACCCTGGAAACACCATATATTTT. As protein: CASSLRPGQDPGNTIYF.

In its sample, this clone was seen once. The chain is built from TRBV27 and TRBJ1-5, with 7 bases aligning to TRBD1. Germline-derived CDR1 and CDR2 are MNHEY and SMNVEV (reference sequence). This CDR3 is built from 15 residues. Unmatched junction bases numbered 5, after V lost 4 bases and J lost 2 bases. CDR3: CASSSTGLGNQPQHF. The CDR3 DNA sequence: TGTGCCAGCAGTTCGACAGGGCTAGGCAATCAGCCCCAGCATTTT.

The V call is TRBV29-1, the J call TRBJ2-7; TRBD1 agrees at 9 bases. Germline V gene data show CDR1 as SQVTM and CDR2 as ANQGSEA. The CDR3 covers 14 residues. With 7 bases clipped from V and 0 bases from J, the junction kept 7 bases outside the gene matches. The CDR3 is CSATRDRDSYEQYF. DNA for the CDR3: TGCAGCGCCACCCGGGACAGGGACTCCTACGAGCAGTACTTC.

V is TRBV29-1 and J is TRBJ1-1, with D unclear. Germline V gene sequence: CDR1 SQVTM, CDR2 ANQGSEA. The CDR3 consists of 10 residues. Trimming took off 5 bases at V and 2 bases at J, with 3 bases between the two ends. The DNA of the CDR3 is TGCAGCGTTAGTAACACTGAAGCTTTCTTT. Translated: CSVSNTEAFF.

This rearrangement joins TRBV6-5 to TRBJ2-1; D is unclear. V was cut by 2 bases and J by 8 bases, with 10 bases left in between. The CDR3 sequence is 13 residues long. Germline CDR1 reads MNHEY; CDR2 reads SVGAGI. The CDR3 bases are TGTGCCAGCAGTTACCCTAATAGCTATGAGCAGTTCTTC. Translation: CASSYPNSYEQFF.

A few counts support this clone. Other nucleotide sequences in the sample specify the same CDR3. V usage is TRBV20-1 and J usage is TRBJ2-3; D is unclear. The germline CDR1 and CDR2 sequences are DFQATT and SNEGSKA (reference sequence). V was pared by 2 bases and J by 4 bases, with 4 bases between. This CDR3 contains 11 residues. The CDR3 region has the DNA TGCAGTGCTAGAAGGGCAGATACGCAGTATTTT. Translating it yields CSARRADTQYF.

The V gene is TRBV27, the J gene TRBJ1-6, with 7 bases fitting TRBD1. The germline V gene has CDR1 MNHEY and CDR2 SMNVEV (reference sequence). The V gene end was trimmed by 6 bases and the J gene end by 9 bases; junction bases not matched to a gene: 11. There are 15 residues in the CDR3. CDR3 sequence (DNA): TGTGCCAGCAGGAACGACAGGGCTGGCTTTTCACCCCTCCACTTT. Protein: CASRNDRAGFSPLHF.

The chain couples TRBV27 to TRBJ2-6; tentatively, D is TRBD1 or TRBD2 (5 bases each). CDR1 is MNHEY, CDR2 SMNVEV, per germline (reference sequence). The CDR3 runs to 17 residues. Trimming removed 8 bases at V and 1 base at J, with 18 bases between. CDR3 bases: TGTGCCAGCGGCCCTCTCCCGTGGGGGTCTGGGGCCAACGTCCTGACTTTC. Translating it yields CASGPLPWGSGANVLTF.

CDR3 amino acids: CSVEGTGVYEQYF. CDR3 bases: TGCAGCGTTGAAGGAACGGGGGTCTACGAGCAGTACTTC. The gene calls are TRBV29-1 and TRBJ2-7, with D perhaps matching TRBD2 (6 bases). Germline V gene sequence: CDR1 SQVTM, CDR2 ANQGSEA. The germline V and J ends were trimmed by 1 base and 3 bases, with 10 bases remaining between them. The CDR3 is 13 amino acids.

In this sample, this clone turned up a few times. At the DNA level, this CDR3 is encoded by other sequences in the same sample as well. The rearrangement links TRBV5-6 to TRBJ2-3; maybe TRBD1 (5 bases). The CDR3 is 14 residues long. The V gene lost 4 bases and the J gene lost 1 base, with 10 bases spanning the gap. In germline, CDR1 is SGHDT, CDR2 YYEEEE. The CDR3 sequence is CASSLDSRTDTQYF. DNA of the CDR3: TGTGCCAGCAGCCTCGACAGCCGCACAGATACGCAGTATTTT. The full variable domain, with the rest looked up from reference TRBV5-6 and TRBJ2-3, is DAGVTQSPTHLIKTRGQQVTLRCSPKSGHDTVSWYQQALGQGPQFIFQYYEEEERQRGNFPDRFSGHQFPNYSSELNVNALLLGDSALYLCASSLDSRTDTQYFGPGTRLTVL.

The CDR3 DNA sequence: TGTGCCAGCAGCCAAGGGGCAGTTCTGGGGGCCAACGTCCTGACTTTC. Protein: CASSQGAVLGANVLTF. The rearrangement links TRBV4-2 to TRBJ2-6; no reliable D call. V lost 1 base and J 4 bases, leaving 11 bases between the germline ends. The CDR3 totals 16 residues. Germline V CDR1 and CDR2: LGHNA, YNFKEQ.

This clone appeared a few times. CDR3 loop: CAWSVLVTKNIQYF. The CDR3 coding sequence is TGTGCCTGGAGTGTACTGGTTACCAAAAACATTCAGTACTTC. The rearrangement links TRBV30 to TRBJ2-4; no clear D gene. There are 14 residues in the CDR3. The germline V gene has CDR1 GTSNPN and CDR2 SVGIG (reference sequence). The ends were cut back, 0 bases at V and 2 bases at J, with 8 bases in the middle.

There are a few counts of this clone. The rearrangement uses TRBV4-3 and TRBJ2-2; the D gene is possibly TRBD1 (5 bases). V lost 1 base and J lost 7, with 13 bases in between. Germline CDR1 LGHNA, CDR2 YSLEER. The CDR3 extends over 15 amino acids. The chain's CDR3 is CASSQGKQGGGELFF. CDR3 coding DNA: TGCGCCAGCAGCCAAGGAAAGCAGGGCGGCGGGGAGCTGTTTTTT.

This clone was observed a handful of times. The chain is built from TRBV5-4 and TRBJ1-2; D not certain. The ends were cut back, 4 bases at V and 1 base at J, with 11 bases in the middle. The CDR3 covers 14 residues. Germline V gene lookup returns CDR1 SGHNT and CDR2 YYREEE (reference sequence). The CDR3 sequence is CASSPVRDNYGYTF. CDR3 DNA sequence: TGTGCCAGCAGCCCCGTTCGGGATAACTATGGCTACACCTTC.

This clone appeared a few times. V and J are TRBV30 and TRBJ1-2; D might be TRBD1 (5 bases). The germline V gene encodes CDR1 GTSNPN and CDR2 SVGIG (reference sequence). V lost 4 bases, J lost 8 bases, and 20 bases lay in between. This CDR3 is 14 amino acids long. CDR3 DNA sequence: TGTGCCTGGACCTTACCGGGACGAGCGGGAGGCTACACCTTC. Amino acid sequence: CAWTLPGRAGGYTF.